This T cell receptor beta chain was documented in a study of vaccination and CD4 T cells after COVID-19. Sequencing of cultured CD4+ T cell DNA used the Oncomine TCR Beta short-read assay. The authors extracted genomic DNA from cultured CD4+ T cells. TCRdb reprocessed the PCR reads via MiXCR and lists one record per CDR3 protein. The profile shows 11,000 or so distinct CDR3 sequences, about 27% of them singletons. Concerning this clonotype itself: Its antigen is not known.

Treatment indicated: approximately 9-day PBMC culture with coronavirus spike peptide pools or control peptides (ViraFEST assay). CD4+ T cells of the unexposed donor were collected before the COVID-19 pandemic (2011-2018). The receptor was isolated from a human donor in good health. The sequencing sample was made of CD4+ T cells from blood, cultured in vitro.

Written as DNA, the CDR3 is TGTGCCAGCAATGGACTAGCGGGAGTTGGAACCCAGTACTTC. Its protein product is CASNGLAGVGTQYF. This chain links TRBV6-2 or TRBV6-3 with TRBJ2-5; 13 bases line up with TRBD2. Per the germline V gene, CDR1 is MNHEY and CDR2 is SVGEGT. V lost 7 bases to trimming and J lost 8 bases; unmatched junction nucleotides: 7. The CDR3 loop spans 14 amino acids.